This TCR beta chain was sequenced for a study of T-cell memory formation after mild COVID-19. Constant-segment primers served in 5'RACE that generated TCR alpha and TCR beta cDNA libraries bearing sample barcodes and UMIs. TCRdb reprocessed the 5' RACE reads with MiXCR, giving one entry per CDR3 protein. The sample has about 610,000 distinct CDR3 sequences, approximately 15% seen once. As concerns this clonotype: The antigen is unknown.

Findings and limits, study-wide: Clones contracting across day 15 to 85 had a balanced CD4/CD8 profile; later expanding clones leaned CD4+. Researchers found some responding clones in pre-infection memory, a sign that cross-reactive memory joined. Confirmation of SARS-CoV-2 specificity was lacking for second-wave clones peaking day 37.

Per the germline V gene, CDR1 is GTSNPN and CDR2 is SVGIG (reference sequence). Trimming at V came to 4 bases and at J to 1 base, leaving 6 bases not matched to a gene. This CDR3 contains 14 residues. The chain carries TRBV30 and TRBJ1-2; 7 bases agree with TRBD1. This clonotype was sampled from an adult woman who had mild COVID-19 (a few samples of this study predate the infection). Cell type and time point are not known. Sequencing used PBMCs or a T cell subset sorted from them (not recorded which). Here the CDR3 DNA reads TGTGCCTGGACCCGGACAGGTCTTAACTATGGCTACACCTTC. It specifies CAWTRTGLNYGYTF.